Given below is one T cell receptor (beta chain) in context. Its antigen is not identified. The germline CDR1 and CDR2 sequences are MGHDK and SYGVNS. This CDR3 has 11 residues. Generated by immunoSEQ multiplex PCR, the TCRdb table keeps only in-frame clones and is missing some. The sample carries 45,000 to 60,000 clones, 82% recorded once. The sample originates from a study of OX40 agonist ivuxolimab in advanced cancers. Whole-study context: Cancers in dose escalation were hepatocellular, melanoma, renal cell and head and neck. Whole-study results and caveats: Blood T cells, both CD4+ and CD8+, expanded clonally by week 6 at 0.1 to 3.0 mg/kg. Antigen specificity was not determined for the expanded peripheral T cells.

The chain carries TRBV25-1 and TRBJ2-5, with D hard to call. Gene TRBJ2-7 matches the end of the DNA better, so the J call may be wrong. The clonotype was recovered from an adult with an advanced solid tumor such as melanoma, head and neck, liver or kidney cancer. The input for sequencing was CD4+ or CD8+ T cells sorted from blood, taken in a trial of the OX40 agonist ivuxolimab. The DNA for the CDR3 is TGTGCCAGCAGTGACACTAACGAGCAGTACTTC. It translates to CASSDTNEQYF.